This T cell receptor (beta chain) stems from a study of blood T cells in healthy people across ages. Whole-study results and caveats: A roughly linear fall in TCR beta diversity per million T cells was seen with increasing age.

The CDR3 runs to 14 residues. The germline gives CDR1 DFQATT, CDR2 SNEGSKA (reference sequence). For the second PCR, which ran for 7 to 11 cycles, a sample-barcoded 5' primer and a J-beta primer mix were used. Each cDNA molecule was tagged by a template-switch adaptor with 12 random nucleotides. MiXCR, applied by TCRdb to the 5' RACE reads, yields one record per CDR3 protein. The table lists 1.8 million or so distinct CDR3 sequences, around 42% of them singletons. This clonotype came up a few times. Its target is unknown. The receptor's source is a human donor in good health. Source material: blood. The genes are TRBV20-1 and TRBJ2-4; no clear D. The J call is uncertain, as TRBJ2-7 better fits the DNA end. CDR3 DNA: TGCAGTGCTCGCCCTGCTATCTCTCGATACGAGCAGTACTTC. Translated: CSARPAISRYEQYF.